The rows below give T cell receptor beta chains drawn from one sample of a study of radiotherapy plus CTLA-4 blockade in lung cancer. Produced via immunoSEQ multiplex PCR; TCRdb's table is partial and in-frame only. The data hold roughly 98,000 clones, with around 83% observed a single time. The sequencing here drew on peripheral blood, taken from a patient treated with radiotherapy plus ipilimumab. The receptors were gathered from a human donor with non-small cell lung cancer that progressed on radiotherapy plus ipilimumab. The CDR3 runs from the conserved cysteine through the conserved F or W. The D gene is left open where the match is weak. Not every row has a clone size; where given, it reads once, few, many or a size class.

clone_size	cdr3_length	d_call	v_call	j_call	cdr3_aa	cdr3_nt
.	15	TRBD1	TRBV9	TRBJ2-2	CASAPGQGYTGELFF	TGTGCCAGCGCCCCGGGACAGGGGTACACCGGGGAGCTGTTTTTT
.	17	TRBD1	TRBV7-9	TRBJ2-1	CASSPILGTEAKNEQFF	TGTGCCAGCAGCCCGATTTTAGGGACAGAGGCTAAGAATGAGCAGTTCTTC
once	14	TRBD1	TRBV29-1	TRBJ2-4	CSVVGGPAGNIQYF	TGCAGCGTTGTAGGGGGCCCTGCGGGAAACATTCAGTACTTC
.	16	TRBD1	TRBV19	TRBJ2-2	CASSIERTGYTGELFF	TGTGCCAGTAGTATAGAAAGGACAGGGTACACCGGGGAGCTGTTTTTT
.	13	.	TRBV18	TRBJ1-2	CASSPTEGDGYTF	TGTGCCAGCTCACCGACGGAAGGGGATGGCTACACCTTC
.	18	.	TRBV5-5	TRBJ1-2	CASSSYPETSTANYGYTF	TGTGCCAGCAGCTCCTATCCTGAGACGTCGACAGCTAACTATGGCTACACCTTC
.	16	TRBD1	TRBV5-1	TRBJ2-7	CASSPPRGTGLDEQYF	TGCGCCAGCAGCCCCCCCAGGGGGACAGGGTTGGACGAGCAGTACTTC
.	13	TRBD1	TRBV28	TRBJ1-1	CASGSDRGTEAFF	TGTGCCAGCGGCTCGGACAGGGGCACTGAAGCTTTCTTT
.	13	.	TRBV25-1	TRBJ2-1	CASAPGFYNEQFF	TGTGCCAGCGCTCCCGGGTTCTACAATGAGCAGTTCTTC
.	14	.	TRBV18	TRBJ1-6	CASSPDLVDSPLHF	TGTGCCAGCTCACCAGATCTCGTGGATTCACCCCTCCACTTT
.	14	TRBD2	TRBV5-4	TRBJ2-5	CASSLGGGSETQYF	TGTGCCAGCAGCTTAGGCGGGGGGTCAGAGACCCAGTACTTC
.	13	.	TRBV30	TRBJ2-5	CAWTEAAQETQYF	TGTGCCTGGACGGAAGCAGCCCAAGAGACCCAGTACTTC
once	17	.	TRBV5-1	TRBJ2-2	CASSGTWTLYLTGELFF	TGCGCCAGCAGCGGGACATGGACCCTCTATTTGACCGGGGAGCTGTTTTTT
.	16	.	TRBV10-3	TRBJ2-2	CAITSSSGSSTGELFF	TGTGCCATCACCTCCTCATCGGGATCCAGCACCGGGGAGCTGTTTTTT
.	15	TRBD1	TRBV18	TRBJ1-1	CASSGQGSRNTEAFF	TGTGCCAGCTCCGGACAGGGGTCTCGGAACACTGAAGCTTTCTTT
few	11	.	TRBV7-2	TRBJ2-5	CASSLVETQYF	TGTGCCAGCAGCTTAGTTGAGACCCAGTACTTC
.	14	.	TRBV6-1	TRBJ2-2	CASRVQGNTGELFF	TGTGCCAGCAGAGTACAGGGTAACACCGGGGAGCTGTTTTTT
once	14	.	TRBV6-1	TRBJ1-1	CASSEASMNTEAFF	TGTGCCAGCAGCGAGGCCTCCATGAACACTGAAGCTTTCTTT
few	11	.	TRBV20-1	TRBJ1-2	CSAGSDYGYTF	TGCAGTGCCGGGTCCGACTATGGCTACACCTTC
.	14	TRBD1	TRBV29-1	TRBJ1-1	CSARQGTLNTEAFF	TGCAGCGCACGACAGGGGACCCTGAACACTGAAGCTTTCTTT
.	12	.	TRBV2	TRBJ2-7	CASQGDGGEQYF	TGTGCCAGTCAGGGGGACGGGGGGGAGCAGTACTTC
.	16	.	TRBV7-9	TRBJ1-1	CASSSTGTWWDTEAFF	TGTGCCAGCAGCTCAACCGGGACATGGTGGGACACTGAAGCTTTCTTT
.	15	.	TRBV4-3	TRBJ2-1	CASSQDQRKYNEQFF	TGCGCCAGCAGCCAAGATCAAAGGAAATACAATGAGCAGTTCTTC
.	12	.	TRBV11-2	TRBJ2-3	CASSQNPRTQYF	TGTGCCAGCAGCCAAAATCCCCGGACGCAGTATTTT
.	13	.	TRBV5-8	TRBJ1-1	CASSLIAGTGAFF	TGTGCCAGCAGCTTGATTGCCGGGACGGGAGCTTTCTTT
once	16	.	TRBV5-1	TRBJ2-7	CASSLASGASVYEQYF	TGCGCCAGCAGCTTGGCATCGGGGGCAAGTGTCTACGAGCAGTACTTC
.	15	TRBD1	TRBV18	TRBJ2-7	CASSPGTGVTYEQYF	TGTGCCAGCTCACCGGGGACAGGGGTAACCTACGAGCAGTACTTC
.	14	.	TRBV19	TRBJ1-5	CASSPPTSNQPQHF	TGTGCCAGTAGCCCTCCGACGAGCAATCAGCCCCAGCATTTT
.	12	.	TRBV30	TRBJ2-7	CAWSVDRGGQYF	TGTGCCTGGAGTGTAGATAGGGGAGGGCAGTACTTC
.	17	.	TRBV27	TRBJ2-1	CASSLSVGGLGDNEQFF	TGTGCCAGCAGTTTATCTGTTGGGGGGTTAGGCGACAATGAGCAGTTCTTC
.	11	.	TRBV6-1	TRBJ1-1	CASSDSTEAFF	TGTGCCAGCAGTGACAGCACTGAAGCTTTCTTT
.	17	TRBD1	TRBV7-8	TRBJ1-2	CASSLIRQGSWNYGYTF	TGTGCCAGCAGCTTAATTAGACAGGGATCGTGGAACTATGGCTACACCTTC
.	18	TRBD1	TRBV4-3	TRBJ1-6	CASSQDRDRSSYNSPLHF	TGCGCCAGCAGCCAAGACCGGGACAGGAGCTCCTATAATTCACCCCTCCACTTT
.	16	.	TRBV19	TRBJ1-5	CASSMEWGYSNQPQHF	TGTGCCAGTAGTATGGAGTGGGGTTATAGCAATCAGCCCCAGCATTTT
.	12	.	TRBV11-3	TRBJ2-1	CASSSSGREQFF	TGTGCCAGCAGCTCATCGGGTAGAGAGCAGTTCTTC
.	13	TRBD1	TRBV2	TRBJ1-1	CASPTGGNTEAFF	TGTGCCAGTCCCACAGGGGGGAACACTGAAGCTTTCTTT
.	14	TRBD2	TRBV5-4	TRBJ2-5	CASSPGTSKETQYF	TGTGCCAGCAGCCCTGGGACTAGCAAAGAGACCCAGTACTTC
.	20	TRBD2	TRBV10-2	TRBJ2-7	CASSDPFGSGLAGAQNEQYF	TGCGCCAGCAGTGACCCCTTTGGATCGGGACTAGCGGGGGCCCAGAACGAGCAGTACTTC
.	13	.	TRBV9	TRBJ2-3	CASSDRGRNTQYF	TGTGCCAGCAGCGACCGGGGCAGGAATACGCAGTATTTT
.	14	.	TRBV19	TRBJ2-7	CASSLGPTPYEQYF	TGTGCCAGCAGTCTGGGACCAACACCCTACGAGCAGTACTTC
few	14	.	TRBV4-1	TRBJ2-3	CASSQVGSPDTQYF	TGCGCCAGCAGCCAAGTTGGTAGCCCAGATACGCAGTATTTT
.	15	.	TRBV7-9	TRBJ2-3	CASSLGGSLADTQYF	TGTGCCAGCAGCTTAGGTGGGAGTCTGGCAGATACGCAGTATTTT
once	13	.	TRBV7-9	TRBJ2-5	CASSLRGGETQYF	TGTGCCAGCAGCCTCCGGGGTGGGGAGACCCAGTACTTC
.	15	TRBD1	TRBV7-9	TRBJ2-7	CASSPPGQGIYEQYF	TGTGCCAGCAGCCCGCCGGGACAGGGGATATACGAGCAGTACTTC
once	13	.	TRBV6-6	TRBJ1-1	CASGRQPNTEAFF	TGTGCCAGCGGCAGACAGCCGAACACTGAAGCTTTCTTT
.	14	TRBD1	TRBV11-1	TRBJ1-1	CASRTGSGNTEAFF	TGTGCCAGCCGGACAGGGAGCGGGAACACTGAAGCTTTCTTT
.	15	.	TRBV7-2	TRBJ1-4	CASSYFPGFNEKLFF	TGTGCCAGCAGCTACTTCCCGGGATTTAATGAAAAACTGTTTTTT
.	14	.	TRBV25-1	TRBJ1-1	CASRQTGWETEAFF	TGTGCCAGCAGGCAAACAGGGTGGGAGACTGAAGCTTTCTTT
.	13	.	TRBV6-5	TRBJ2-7	CASSYAGTYEQYF	TGTGCCAGCAGTTACGCAGGGACCTACGAGCAGTACTTC
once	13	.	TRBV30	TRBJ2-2	CAWMGSNTGELFF	TGTGCCTGGATGGGCTCGAACACCGGGGAGCTGTTTTTT
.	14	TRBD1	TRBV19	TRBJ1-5	CASRDNRGYQPQHF	TGTGCCAGCCGGGACAACAGGGGCTATCAGCCCCAGCATTTT
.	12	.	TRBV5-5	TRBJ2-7	CASSLTANEQYF	TGTGCCAGCAGCTTGACGGCTAACGAGCAGTACTTC
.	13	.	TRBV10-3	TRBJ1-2	CAISEDTDYGYTF	TGTGCCATCAGTGAGGACACAGACTATGGCTACACCTTC
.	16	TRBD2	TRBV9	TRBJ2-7	CASSVASGLAGAEQYF	TGTGCCAGCAGCGTAGCTTCGGGATTAGCGGGAGCCGAGCAGTACTTC